Shown below are 24 T cell receptor beta chains from a single sample sequenced in a study of vaccination effects on CD4 cells after COVID-19. Antigen-specific CD4+ T cells were first expanded with viral peptide pools by the ViraFEST assay and only then sequenced. Subsequent to a culture period of about nine days, CD4+ T cells were isolated. The study found no prior SARS-CoV-2 infection in the vaccine recipients, who tested negative for nucleocapsid antibodies. TCRdb's table, derived via immunoSEQ multiplex PCR, lists solely in-frame clones and lacks some. The data show about 65,000 clones, 65% to 85% seen once. Which antigens these TCRs recognize remains unknown. The input for sequencing was CD4+ T cells from PBMCs cultured with HCoV-NL63 spike peptides, taken before COVID-19 vaccination. Receptors originate from a human donor who received a COVID-19 vaccine.

V is TRBV10-2 and J is TRBJ2-5; D is unclear. Germline lookup yields CDR1 WSHSY and CDR2 SAAADI. V lost 4 bases and J lost 2, with 8 bases in between. The CDR3 has 13 amino acids. The CDR3 protein is CASSVLTQETQYF. The CDR3, as DNA: TGCGCCAGCAGTGTTCTAACACAAGAGACCCAGTACTTC.

V gene TRBV19 combines with J gene TRBJ1-4; 7 nucleotides agree with TRBD1. V dropped 7 bases and J dropped 6; count of bases not matched to a gene: 5. Per the germline V gene, CDR1 is LNHDA and CDR2 is SQIVND (reference sequence). This CDR3 has 13 residues. CDR3 bases: TGTGCCAGTAAGGGGACAGTCCATGAAAAACTGTTTTTT. Encoded protein: CASKGTVHEKLFF.

V usage is TRBV27 and J usage is TRBJ1-4, with a tentative D call TRBD1 (6 bases). CDR3 length equals 17 residues. Germline CDR1 reads MNHEY; CDR2 reads SMNVEV (reference sequence). Trimming removed 5 bases at V and 0 bases at J, with 16 bases between. The CDR3 sequence is CASSPHRVPATNEKLFF. CDR3 bases: TGTGCCAGCAGTCCGCACAGGGTCCCAGCAACTAATGAAAAACTGTTTTTT.

The chain joins TRBV15 to TRBJ2-5; 10 bases align to TRBD1. CDR3 length: 15 amino acids. In germline, CDR1 is LNHNV, CDR2 YYDKDF (reference sequence). Germline trimming cut 8 bases from V and 5 bases from J; bases unmatched to any gene: 11. The DNA for the CDR3 is TGTGCCACCGGCTCAGCGGACAGGGGGTTGGAGACCCAGTACTTC. Translating it yields CATGSADRGLETQYF.

This clone was found once. The chain couples TRBV6-6 to TRBJ1-4; 8 bases are shared with TRBD1. The germline gives CDR1 MNHNY, CDR2 SVGAGI (reference sequence). The V and J ends lost 5 bases and 5 bases, in that order; junction bases with no gene match: 7. The CDR3 is 15 residues long. The CDR3 coding sequence is TGTGCCAGCAGTAAACGGACAGGGATAAATGAAAAACTGTTTTTT. Translating gives CASSKRTGINEKLFF.

The V and J genes are TRBV5-8 and TRBJ2-3; D not certain. V lost 4 bases and J lost 4, with 13 bases in between. The CDR3 spans 14 residues. Per germline, CDR1 SGHTS and CDR2 YDEGEE. The CDR3 reads CASSLRLRSDTQYF. In DNA, the CDR3 is TGTGCCAGCAGCCTAAGGCTCCGTTCAGATACGCAGTATTTT.

The chain joins TRBV19 to TRBJ2-1; 7 nucleotides line up with TRBD1. The germline gives CDR1 LNHDA, CDR2 SQIVND (reference sequence). The CDR3 totals 16 residues. With V trimmed by 5 bases and J by 4 bases, 11 bases remained unmatched. CDR3 nucleotide sequence: TGTGCCAGTAGTTACATGCCGGGACAGCTGTACAATGAGCAGTTCTTC. Translating gives CASSYMPGQLYNEQFF. Supplemented by reference TRBV19 and TRBJ2-1, the full variable domain reads DGGITQSPKYLFRKEGQNVTLSCEQNLNHDAMYWYRQDPGQGLRLIYYSQIVNDFQKGDIAEGYSVSREKKESFPLTVTSAQKNPTAFYLCASSYMPGQLYNEQFFGPGTRLTVL.

The V call is TRBV3-1 (or the pseudogene TRBV3-2), the J call TRBJ2-1; D is unresolved. Trimming stripped 4 bases from V and 0 bases from J, with 13 bases between. CDR3 size: 16 residues. Germline V gene data show CDR1 as LGHDT and CDR2 as YNNKEL (reference sequence). The CDR3 DNA reads TGTGCCAGCAGCCCGGGCCGGACGAGCTCCTACAATGAGCAGTTCTTC. As protein: CASSPGRTSSYNEQFF.

This clone has a single count. This chain connects TRBV12-3 or TRBV12-4 to TRBJ2-3, with D tentatively TRBD2 (5 bases). This CDR3 is built from 13 residues. Trimming removed 5 bases at V and 2 bases at J, with 8 bases between. CDR3 in amino acids: CASSLGITDTQYF. CDR3 sequence (DNA): TGTGCCAGCAGTCTCGGGATCACAGATACGCAGTATTTT.

This clone was counted between two and nine times. The chain combines TRBV5-1 with TRBJ1-3; D gene unclear. This CDR3 contains 15 residues. Trimming removed 2 bases from V and 0 bases from J, with 9 bases in between. Germline V CDR1 and CDR2: SGHRS, YFSETQ. CDR3 amino acids: CASSFIGDSGNTIYF. For the CDR3, the DNA is TGCGCCAGCAGCTTCATCGGAGACTCTGGAAACACCATATATTTT. The full variable domain, in which reference TRBV5-1 and TRBJ1-3 provide the parts outside the CDR3, is KAGVTQTPRYLIKTRGQQVTLSCSPISGHRSVSWYQQTPGQGLQFLFEYFSETQRNKGNFPGRFSGRQFSNSRSEMNVSTLELGDSALYLCASSFIGDSGNTIYFGEGSWLTVV.

In DNA form, the CDR3 reads TGTGCCAGCCTTCCGACAGCCAATGGAAACACCATATATTTT. Its translation is CASLPTANGNTIYF. The chain recombines TRBV18 with TRBJ1-3; tentative D call: TRBD1 (5 bases). V was clipped by 8 bases and J by 3 bases, with 14 bases between them. Germline CDR1 reads KGHSH; CDR2 reads LQKENI. The CDR3 is 14 amino acids.

This clone showed up just once. The rearrangement uses TRBV5-4 and TRBJ2-7, with 8 bases aligning to TRBD1. CDR3 length equals 15 residues. CDR1 and CDR2 (germline): SGHNT, YYREEE (reference sequence). V dropped 0 bases and J dropped 4; count of bases not matched to a gene: 6. CDR3 sequence reads: CASSLGGTGLYEQYV. CDR3 coding DNA: TGTGCCAGCAGCTTGGGTGGGACAGGACTTTACGAGCAGTACGTC.

The genes are TRBV3-1 (or the pseudogene TRBV3-2) and TRBJ2-1; 7 bases are a match to TRBD1. The length of the CDR3 is 15 residues. V gave up 1 base and J gave up 4 bases; unmatched junction bases: 4. Germline lookup yields CDR1 LGHDT and CDR2 YNNKEL (reference sequence). The CDR3 loop reads CASSQVSGQYNEQFF. The CDR3 coding sequence is TGTGCCAGCAGCCAAGTTTCGGGACAGTACAATGAGCAGTTCTTC.

The genes are TRBV18 and TRBJ1-5; 12 bases line up with TRBD1. Germline V gives CDR1 KGHSH, CDR2 LQKENI. The CDR3 consists of 16 residues. V shed 4 bases and J 3 bases; nucleotides not matched to a gene: 4. CDR3 protein: CASSLGQGALNQPQHF. In DNA form, the CDR3 reads TGTGCCAGCTCACTGGGACAGGGGGCACTCAATCAGCCCCAGCATTTT.

Here the CDR3 reads CASSIIGQGSNQPQHF. The CDR3 nucleotides read TGTGCCAGTAGTATTATAGGGCAGGGTAGCAATCAGCCCCAGCATTTT. V is TRBV19 and J is TRBJ1-5; TRBD1 might be the D (5 bases). V gave up 3 bases and J gave up 0 bases, with 12 bases separating them. This CDR3 has 16 residues. Germline V gene lookup returns CDR1 LNHDA and CDR2 SQIVND (reference sequence).

V gene TRBV10-2 combines with J gene TRBJ2-2; possibly TRBD1 or TRBD2 for D (5 bases each). The CDR3 runs 19 residues. Germline lookup yields CDR1 WSHSY and CDR2 SAAADI. V dropped 8 bases and J dropped 4 bases, with 29 bases sitting between them. The CDR3 here is CASLGTPGEARRGTGELFF. The CDR3 nucleotides are TGCGCCAGCCTGGGGACGCCTGGAGAAGCGCGCCGGGGCACCGGGGAGCTGTTTTTT.

The V and J genes are TRBV7-9 and TRBJ2-5; possibly TRBD1 for D (5 bases). Trimming took off 2 bases at V and 2 bases at J, with 9 bases between the two ends. This CDR3 has 14 amino acids. Germline V gene sequence: CDR1 SEHNR, CDR2 FQNEAQ (reference sequence). Here the CDR3 reads CASSLMTAQETQYF. The CDR3 DNA follows: TGTGCCAGCAGCTTAATGACAGCTCAAGAGACCCAGTACTTC.

This clone was detected only once. The chain has TRBV21-1 and TRBJ2-7; the table's D call, TRBD2, has no DNA check behind it. TRBV21-1 is given as a pseudogene. This CDR3 region has 14 residues. CDR3 nucleotides: TGTGCCAGCAGCATTAACGGGGGATTATACGAGCAGTACGTC. Protein sequence: CASSINGGLYEQYV.

CDR3 protein: CASSYYQGSNQPQHF. CDR3 DNA sequence: TGTGCCAGCAGTTACTATCAAGGGAGCAATCAGCCCCAGCATTTT. The chain combines TRBV6-6 with TRBJ1-5; D gene ambiguous. The length of the CDR3 is 15 residues. The germline gives CDR1 MNHNY, CDR2 SVGAGI (reference sequence). Between the trimmed V and J ends, which lost 1 base and 1 base, there was a span of 8 bases.

The chain joins TRBV7-3 to TRBJ2-2, with D perhaps TRBD1 or TRBD2 (5 bases each). With 6 bases removed from V and 0 bases from J, the gap between germline ends came to 11 bases. CDR1 and CDR2 (germline): SGHTA, FQGTGA. The CDR3 has 15 residues. CDR3 nucleotide sequence: TGTGCCAGCAGTCCGGGACCGACGAACACCGGGGAGCTGTTTTTT. Its protein is CASSPGPTNTGELFF.

Here the CDR3 reads CASSRTGRELNEQFF. CDR3 nucleotide sequence: TGCGCCAGCAGCCGGACAGGGCGAGAGTTAAATGAGCAGTTCTTC. The rearrangement uses TRBV5-1 and TRBJ2-1; 8 bases fit TRBD1. J lost 7 bases, V lost 4 bases, and 10 bases had no gene match. The CDR3 consists of 15 residues. Per germline, CDR1 SGHRS and CDR2 YFSETQ.

The rearrangement joins TRBV6-5 to TRBJ1-2; TRBD1 might be the D (6 bases). There are 11 residues in the CDR3. The germline V gene has CDR1 MNHEY and CDR2 SVGAGI. This chain's CDR3 is CAKRGEAGYTF. The DNA of the CDR3 is TGTGCTAAAAGGGGGGAAGCTGGCTACACCTTC.

The chain recombines TRBV2 with TRBJ2-5; tentatively, D is TRBD2 (6 bases). The CDR3 totals 12 residues. With 5 bases removed from V and 13 bases from J, the gap between germline ends came to 17 bases. The germline V gene has CDR1 SNHLY and CDR2 FYNNEI. The DNA for the CDR3 is TGTGCCAGCAGTCAAAGGGAGGCAGGCGGGTACTTC. Its protein product is CASSQREAGGYF.

This clone was detected a few times. The CDR3 loop is CASSSDGNYGYTF. DNA for the CDR3: TGTGCCAGCAGCTCGGACGGAAACTATGGCTACACCTTC. V is TRBV5-4 and J is TRBJ1-2; D uncertain. V was clipped by 3 bases and J by 2 bases, with 8 bases between them. CDR1 is SGHNT and CDR2 is YYREEE in the germline V gene (reference sequence). CDR3 size: 13 residues.